These 14 T cell receptor beta chains share one sample of origin, sequenced in a study of blood T cell repertoires in COVID-19. Repertoires were generated with immunoSEQ multiplex PCR, while TCRdb's copy carries only in-frame clones and drops some. This sample has around 300,000 clones; 90% occur once, and the top ten carry about 1.7%. The sequencing sample was made of PBMCs or T cells enriched from blood (not recorded which). These receptors all stem from a woman under 30 with acute COVID-19.

The chain joins TRBV14 to TRBJ2-3, with D tentatively TRBD2 (5 bases). V lost 4 bases and J 4 bases, leaving 9 bases between the germline ends. Germline V gives CDR1 SGHDN, CDR2 FVKESK. CDR3 length equals 13 residues. CDR3 in DNA: TGTGCCAGCAGCCCCCACGGGGCAGATACGCAGTATTTT. It yields the protein CASSPHGADTQYF.

The chain couples TRBV28 to TRBJ2-3; TRBD2 matches at 9 bases. This CDR3 is built from 15 residues. Germline CDR1 reads MDHEN; CDR2 reads SYDVKM. V trimming: 5 bases; J trimming: 8 bases; junction bases outside the gene matches: 11. CDR3 sequence: CASSTDGGRVSTQYF. DNA of the CDR3: TGTGCCAGCAGTACCGATGGCGGGAGGGTATCTACGCAGTATTTT. Full variable domain (missing parts from reference TRBV28 and TRBJ2-3): DVKVTQSSRYLVKRTGEKVFLECVQDMDHENMFWYRQDPGLGLRLIYFSYDVKMKEKGDIPEGYSVSREKKERFSLILESASTNQTSMYLCASSTDGGRVSTQYFGPGTRLTVL.

CDR3 region: CASRGQGVAGNSPLHF. CDR3 DNA sequence: TGCGCCAGCAGAGGACAGGGGGTTGCGGGTAATTCACCCCTCCACTTT. The chain has TRBV4-1 and TRBJ1-6; 10 nucleotides align to TRBD1. The CDR3 is 16 residues long. Germline V gene sequence: CDR1 MGHRA, CDR2 YSYEKL. The trim removed 6 bases at V and 6 bases at J, leaving 8 bases unmatched.

Only one count was recorded for this clone. The V call is TRBV2, the J call TRBJ1-1; tentative D call: TRBD1 (6 bases). Germline CDR1 reads SNHLY; CDR2 reads FYNNEI. Between the trimmed V and J ends, which lost 4 bases and 2 bases, there was a span of 8 bases. The CDR3 is made up of 13 amino acids. In DNA form, the CDR3 reads TGTGCCAGCAGTGGGGACACCAACACTGAAGCTTTCTTT. Translating gives CASSGDTNTEAFF.

The V gene is TRBV5-4, the J gene TRBJ1-2, with 9 bases matching TRBD1. The CDR3 is 17 amino acids. Per the germline V gene, CDR1 is SGHNT and CDR2 is YYREEE (reference sequence). V was pared by 4 bases and J by 6 bases, with 16 bases of the junction left unmatched. The CDR3 nucleotides read TGTGCCAGCAGCCCGACCGGGACAGGGATTGTTTTGAATGGCTACACCTTC. This gives the protein CASSPTGTGIVLNGYTF.

The chain joins TRBV11-2 to TRBJ2-1; 8 bases align to TRBD2. Germline V lookup: CDR1 SGHAT, CDR2 FQNNGV. The length of the CDR3 is 17 residues. The V segment lost 5 bases and the J segment 5 bases; nucleotides outside the gene matches: 14. The CDR3 here is CASSDPGGSGIDNEQFF. CDR3 nucleotides: TGTGCCAGCAGCGACCCCGGGGGTAGCGGGATAGACAATGAGCAGTTCTTC.

This chain joins TRBV6-5 and TRBJ1-2; no clear D gene. V was trimmed by 6 bases and J by 0 bases, leaving 14 bases between them. The length of the CDR3 is 15 residues. Germline V gene sequence: CDR1 MNHEY, CDR2 SVGAGI. The CDR3 loop is CASRELAPANYGYTF. In DNA, the CDR3 is TGTGCCAGCAGGGAGTTAGCCCCAGCTAACTATGGCTACACCTTC.

This clone was observed a handful of times. The same CDR3 is also encoded by other DNA sequences in this sample. The CDR3 DNA follows: TGTGCCACCAGCGAAAGCGGGAGTGACAATGAGCAGTTCTTC. Translated, it gives CATSESGSDNEQFF. This chain joins TRBV24-1 and TRBJ2-1; 8 bases are shared with TRBD2. Germline lookup yields CDR1 KGHDR and CDR2 SFDVKD. The CDR3 consists of 14 residues. With V trimmed by 7 bases and J by 5 bases, 6 bases remained unmatched.

The chain combines TRBV11-2 with TRBJ1-2; 7 positions agree with TRBD1. After removal of 1 base from V and 5 bases from J, the junction contained 7 bases not matched to a gene. CDR1 SGHAT and CDR2 FQNNGV come from the germline V gene. The CDR3 sequence is 15 residues long. The CDR3: CASSLGDSNGYGYTF. As DNA, the CDR3 is TGTGCCAGCAGCTTAGGGGACAGTAACGGTTATGGCTACACCTTC.

The chain links TRBV7-3 to TRBJ2-1; 10 bases fit TRBD2. The CDR3 contains 16 residues. V dropped 6 bases and J dropped 3; count of bases not matched to a gene: 8. Germline V gene data show CDR1 as SGHTA and CDR2 as FQGTGA. The CDR3: CASSFSGTSVYNEQFF. The CDR3 bases are TGTGCCAGCAGTTTCTCAGGGACTAGCGTCTACAATGAGCAGTTCTTC.

In this sample, this clone turned up a few times. This chain joins TRBV5-1 and TRBJ2-7; the D is unclear. This CDR3 comprises 15 residues. CDR1 and CDR2 (germline): SGHRS, YFSETQ. The V and J ends lost 5 bases and 2 bases respectively, with 17 bases between them. The CDR3 region is CASRGGPVTAYEQYF. DNA of the CDR3: TGCGCCAGCAGAGGTGGGCCAGTAACGGCCTACGAGCAGTACTTC. Using reference TRBV5-1 and TRBJ2-7 for the parts outside the CDR3, the full variable domain is KAGVTQTPRYLIKTRGQQVTLSCSPISGHRSVSWYQQTPGQGLQFLFEYFSETQRNKGNFPGRFSGRQFSNSRSEMNVSTLELGDSALYLCASRGGPVTAYEQYFGPGTRLTVT.

J is TRBJ2-1 and V is TRBV2, with a tentative D call TRBD1 (5 bases). The germline V gene encodes CDR1 SNHLY and CDR2 FYNNEI. The CDR3 contains 14 residues. V lost 6 bases and J 3 bases, leaving 12 bases between the germline ends. The CDR3, as DNA: TGTGCCAGCAGCCTGGGGCAGAACTACAATGAGCAGTTCTTC. This gives the protein CASSLGQNYNEQFF. Filled out from reference TRBV2 and TRBJ2-1, the complete variable domain reads EPEVTQTPSHQVTQMGQEVILRCVPISNHLYFYWYRQILGQKVEFLVSFYNNEISEKSEIFDDQFSVERPDGSNFTLKIRSTKLEDSAMYFCASSLGQNYNEQFFGPGTRLTVL.

The V gene is TRBV6-1, the J gene TRBJ2-7; D perhaps matches TRBD1 (5 bases). Germline assignment: CDR1 MNHNS and CDR2 SASEGT. This CDR3 is built from 15 residues. Between the trimmed V and J ends, which lost 1 base and 3 bases, there was a span of 13 bases. The CDR3 loop reads CASSEVQGLRYEQYF. The CDR3 DNA sequence: TGTGCCAGCAGTGAAGTGCAGGGTTTACGCTACGAGCAGTACTTC.

The V call is TRBV2, the J call TRBJ2-2, with a possible D match to TRBD2 (5 bases). This CDR3 contains 14 residues. Trimming left V 5 bases short and J 5 bases short, with 12 bases between. Germline loops: CDR1 SNHLY, CDR2 FYNNEI. In nucleotides, the CDR3 is TGTGCCAGCAGTTTAGTAGGGAGAACCGGGGAGCTGTTTTTT. Translated: CASSLVGRTGELFF.